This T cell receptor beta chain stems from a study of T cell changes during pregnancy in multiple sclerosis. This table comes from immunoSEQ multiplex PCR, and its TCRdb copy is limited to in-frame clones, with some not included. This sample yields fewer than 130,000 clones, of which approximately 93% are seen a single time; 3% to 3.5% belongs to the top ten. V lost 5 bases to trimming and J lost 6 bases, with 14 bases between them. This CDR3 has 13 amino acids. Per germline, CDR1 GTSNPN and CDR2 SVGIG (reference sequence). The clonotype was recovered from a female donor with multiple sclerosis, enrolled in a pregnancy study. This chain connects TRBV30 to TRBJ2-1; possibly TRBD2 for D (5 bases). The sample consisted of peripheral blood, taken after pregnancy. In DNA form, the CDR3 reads TGTGCCTGGGGGAAGGACTCGACCAATGAGCAGTTCTTC. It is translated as CAWGKDSTNEQFF. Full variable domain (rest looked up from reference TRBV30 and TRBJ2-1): SQTIHQWPATLVQPVGSPLSLECTVEGTSNPNLYWYRQAAGRGLQLLFYSVGIGQISSEVPQNLSASRPQDRQFILSSKKLLLSDSGFYLCAWGKDSTNEQFFGPGTRLTVL.